This paragraph covers one T cell receptor (beta chain) sequence. This sample is drawn from a study of blood T cell repertoires in COVID-19. Study-wide background: The cDNA or gDNA used as material had been derived from T cells, B-cell-depleted T cells, or PBMCs.

The authors' processing: Estimates of nucleated cell counts were drawn from the amplification of reference gene primers. The repertoire was sequenced with immunoSEQ multiplex PCR; TCRdb's copy has only in-frame clones and lacks some. The DNA gave D and trimming, while V, J and clone size come from that table. Among more than 85,000 clones listed, over 70% were seen once. The germline V gene encodes CDR1 MNHEY and CDR2 SMNVEV (reference sequence). V lost 5 bases and J 8 bases, leaving 18 bases between the germline ends. The CDR3 runs to 14 residues. The TCR sequence derives from a human donor in a cohort sampled during active or convalescent COVID-19. The sample was peripheral blood. The rearrangement links TRBV27 to TRBJ1-1; maybe TRBD1 (6 bases). CDR3 in amino acids: CASSPSRLQGEAFF. CDR3 nucleotide sequence: TGTGCCAGCAGTCCCTCCCGACTGCAGGGGGAAGCTTTCTTT.